Shown below are 14 T cell receptor beta chains from a single sample sequenced in a study of blood T cell repertoires in COVID-19. Libraries were prepared by immunoSEQ multiplex PCR; TCRdb keeps only in-frame clonotypes and omits some of them. The sample consists of approximately 250,000 clones, approximately 79% of them appearing once. The sequenced sample was PBMCs or T cells enriched from blood (not recorded which). Receptors were obtained from a man younger than 45 with acute COVID-19.

The rearrangement links TRBV12-3 or TRBV12-4 to TRBJ1-1; D ambiguous. The CDR3 covers 13 residues. Trimming shortened V by 3 bases and J by 2 bases, and 7 bases separated the two germline ends. The CDR3 loop is CASSFTRNTEAFF. For the CDR3, the DNA is TGTGCCAGCAGTTTTACACGAAACACTGAAGCTTTCTTT.

The chain is built from TRBV11-2 and TRBJ2-1, with D maybe TRBD2 (5 bases). This CDR3 has 15 amino acids. V lost 5 bases and J 8 bases, leaving 19 bases between the germline ends. Germline V CDR1 and CDR2: SGHAT, FQNNGV. CDR3 DNA: TGTGCCAGCAGCCTGATCTCGGGGAAGCTCTATGAGCAGTTCTTC. Translating gives CASSLISGKLYEQFF.

The chain is built from TRBV19 and TRBJ2-1; 9 bases line up with TRBD1. Germline CDR1 reads LNHDA; CDR2 reads SQIVND (reference sequence). This CDR3 comprises 14 residues. The junction had 2 bases not matched to a gene; V was cut back by 8 bases and J by 0 bases. The CDR3 coding sequence is TGTGCCAGTCGGGACAGGGCCTCCTACAATGAGCAGTTCTTC. Translating it yields CASRDRASYNEQFF.

The rearrangement links TRBV6-5 to TRBJ1-5; no clear D. CDR3 size: 13 residues. Germline V gives CDR1 MNHEY, CDR2 SVGAGI. V lost 7 bases and J lost 4, with 11 bases in between. The CDR3 spells CASTLERNQPQHF. DNA for the CDR3: TGTGCCAGCACCCTGGAGCGTAATCAGCCCCAGCATTTT.

The V and J genes are TRBV7-3 and TRBJ2-5, with 8 bases fitting TRBD1. Germline CDR1 is SGHTA and CDR2 is FQGTGA. J gave up 5 bases and V 0 bases, and 5 bases lay outside the gene matches. The length of the CDR3 is 15 residues. The CDR3 protein is CASSLTAGGAETQYF. Written as DNA, the CDR3 is TGTGCCAGCAGCTTAACTGCAGGGGGCGCTGAGACCCAGTACTTC.

V usage is TRBV21-1 and J usage is TRBJ2-5; the table's D call, TRBD2, has no DNA check behind it. TRBV21-1 is deemed a pseudogene. CDR3 length: 16 residues. CDR3 region: CASSKDGAGASETQYF. The CDR3 DNA reads TGTGCCAGCAGCAAGGACGGAGCGGGAGCCTCGGAGACCCAGTACTTC.

The genes are TRBV19 and TRBJ2-7; 7 nucleotides match TRBD1. The germline CDR1 and CDR2 sequences are LNHDA and SQIVND (reference sequence). V lost 3 bases to trimming and J lost 4 bases; unmatched junction nucleotides: 3. The CDR3 runs 13 residues. The CDR3 sequence is CASSIAQGYEQYV. For the CDR3, the DNA is TGTGCCAGTAGTATCGCACAGGGGTACGAGCAGTACGTC.

This clone has only one observation. V gene TRBV4-1 combines with J gene TRBJ1-1; 12 positions match TRBD1. There are 16 residues in the CDR3. The V segment lost 4 bases and the J segment 5 bases; nucleotides outside the gene matches: 8. The germline CDR1 and CDR2 sequences are MGHRA and YSYEKL. The CDR3 loop is CASSPGQGAPGTEAFF. The CDR3 coding sequence is TGCGCCAGCAGCCCGGGACAGGGGGCGCCGGGGACTGAAGCTTTCTTT.

The genes are TRBV6-5 and TRBJ1-2, with 7 bases fitting TRBD1. V was clipped by 6 bases and J by 5 bases; unmatched bases: 6. From germline, CDR1 is MNHEY and CDR2 SVGAGI. CDR3 length: 13 residues. CDR3 sequence (DNA): TGTGCCAGCAGCACCGCGACAGGGTATGGCTACACCTTC. It codes for CASSTATGYGYTF.

The gene calls are TRBV4-2 and TRBJ1-4; no clear D gene. The CDR3 sequence is 13 residues long. The germline V and J ends were trimmed by 4 bases and 8 bases, with 11 bases remaining between them. Germline assignment: CDR1 LGHNA and CDR2 YNFKEQ. The CDR3 is CASSPPTREKLFF. CDR3 DNA sequence: TGTGCCAGCAGCCCTCCGACTCGGGAAAAACTGTTTTTT.

The V and J genes are TRBV7-9 and TRBJ2-7; possible D gene TRBD2, 6 bases. Germline V gene lookup returns CDR1 SEHNR and CDR2 FQNEAQ (reference sequence). V shed 8 bases and J shed 6 bases, with 11 bases lying between them. This CDR3 has 11 amino acids. CDR3 coding DNA: TGTGCCAGCCTGGGGGGACGCGAGCAGTACGTC. Residues: CASLGGREQYV.

The rearrangement uses TRBV12-3 or TRBV12-4 and TRBJ1-1; D is undetermined. Trimming removed 5 bases from V and 3 bases from J, with 4 bases in between. CDR3 length: 11 residues. CDR3 residues: CASSEYTEAFF. The CDR3 bases are TGTGCCAGCAGTGAGTACACTGAAGCTTTCTTT.

This clone was found a few times. Germline and junction disagree at one end, which may indicate a read error. The chain uses TRBV5-1 and TRBJ2-3; D is unresolved. The CDR3 sequence is 14 residues long. Looked up from germline, CDR1 is SGHRS and CDR2 is YFSETQ. The CDR3 nucleotides read TGTGCCAGCAGCTTGCCGGAGCTCGGAGATACGCAGTATTTT. It is translated as CASSLPELGDTQYF. Full variable domain (missing parts from reference TRBV5-1 and TRBJ2-3): KAGVTQTPRYLIKTRGQQVTLSCSPISGHRSVSWYQQTPGQGLQFLFEYFSETQRNKGNFPGRFSGRQFSNSRSEMNVSTLELGDSALYLCASSLPELGDTQYFGPGTRLTVL.

The chain carries TRBV7-9 and TRBJ2-2; 7 positions match TRBD1. Germline CDR1 is SEHNR and CDR2 is FQNEAQ (reference sequence). J lost 1 base, V lost 5 bases, and 4 bases had no gene match. This CDR3 is 15 amino acids long. The CDR3 nucleotides read TGTGCCAGCAGCCTAGGGGGCGAGAACACCGGGGAGCTGTTTTTT. Translating it yields CASSLGGENTGELFF.